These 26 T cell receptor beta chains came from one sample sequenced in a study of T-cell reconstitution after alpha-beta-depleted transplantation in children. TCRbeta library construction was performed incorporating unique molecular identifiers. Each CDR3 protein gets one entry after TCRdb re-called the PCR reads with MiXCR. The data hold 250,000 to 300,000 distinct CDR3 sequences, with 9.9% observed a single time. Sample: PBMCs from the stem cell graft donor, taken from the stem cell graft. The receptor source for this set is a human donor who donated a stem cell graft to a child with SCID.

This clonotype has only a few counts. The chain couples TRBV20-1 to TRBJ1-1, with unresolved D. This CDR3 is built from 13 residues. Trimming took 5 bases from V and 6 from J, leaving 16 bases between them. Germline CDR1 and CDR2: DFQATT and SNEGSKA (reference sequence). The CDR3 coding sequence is TGCAGTGCTCGTCAGGCGGGGATACCTGAAGCTTTCTTT. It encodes CSARQAGIPEAFF.

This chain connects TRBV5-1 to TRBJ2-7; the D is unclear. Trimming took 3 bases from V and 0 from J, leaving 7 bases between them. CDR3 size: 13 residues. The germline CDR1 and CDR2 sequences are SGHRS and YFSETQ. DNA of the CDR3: TGCGCCAGCAGCTCTCCGGGCTCCTACGAGCAGTACTTC. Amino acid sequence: CASSSPGSYEQYF.

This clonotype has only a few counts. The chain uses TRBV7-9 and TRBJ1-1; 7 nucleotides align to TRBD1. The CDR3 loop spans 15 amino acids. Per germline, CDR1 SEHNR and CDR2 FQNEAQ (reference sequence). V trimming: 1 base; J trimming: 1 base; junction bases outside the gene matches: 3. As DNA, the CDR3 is TGTGCCAGCAGCTTAGATAACAGGGGGAACACTGAAGCTTTCTTT. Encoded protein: CASSLDNRGNTEAFF.

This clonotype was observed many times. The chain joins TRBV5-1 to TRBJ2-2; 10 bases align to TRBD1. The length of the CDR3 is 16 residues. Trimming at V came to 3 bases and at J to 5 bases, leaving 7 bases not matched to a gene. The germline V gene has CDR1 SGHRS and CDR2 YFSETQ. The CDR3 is CASSSGDRGYTGELFF. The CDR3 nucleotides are TGCGCCAGCAGCTCCGGGGACAGGGGATATACCGGGGAGCTGTTTTTT.

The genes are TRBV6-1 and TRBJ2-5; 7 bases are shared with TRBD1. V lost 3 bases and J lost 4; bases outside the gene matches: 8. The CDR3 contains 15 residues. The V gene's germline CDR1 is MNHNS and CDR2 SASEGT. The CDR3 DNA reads TGTGCCAGCAGTGAGGACAGGTTCACTACAGAGACCCAGTACTTC. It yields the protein CASSEDRFTTETQYF.

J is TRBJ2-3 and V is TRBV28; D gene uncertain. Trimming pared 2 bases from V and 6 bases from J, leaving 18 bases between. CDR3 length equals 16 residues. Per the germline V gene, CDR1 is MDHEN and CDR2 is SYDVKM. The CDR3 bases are TGTGCCAGCAGTTTAATCCCAGGTCTAATCCAGGATACGCAGTATTTT. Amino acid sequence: CASSLIPGLIQDTQYF.

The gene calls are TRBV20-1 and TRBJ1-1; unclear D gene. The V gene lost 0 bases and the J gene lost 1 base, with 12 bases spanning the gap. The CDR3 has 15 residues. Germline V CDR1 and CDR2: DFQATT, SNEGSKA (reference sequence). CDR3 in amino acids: CSARDRRTGNTEAFF. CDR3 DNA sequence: TGCAGTGCTAGAGATCGCAGGACGGGGAACACTGAAGCTTTCTTT.

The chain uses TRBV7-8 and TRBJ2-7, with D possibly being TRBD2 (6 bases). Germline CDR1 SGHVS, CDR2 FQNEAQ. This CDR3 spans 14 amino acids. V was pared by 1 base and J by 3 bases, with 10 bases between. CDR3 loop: CASSLDVGGYEQYF. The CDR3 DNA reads TGTGCCAGCAGCTTAGACGTCGGGGGCTACGAGCAGTACTTC. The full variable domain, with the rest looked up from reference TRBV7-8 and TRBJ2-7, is GAGVSQSPRYKVAKRGQDVALRCDPISGHVSLFWYQQALGQGPEFLTYFQNEAQLDKSGLPSDRFFAERPEGSVSTLKIQRTQQEDSAVYLCASSLDVGGYEQYFGPGTRLTVT.

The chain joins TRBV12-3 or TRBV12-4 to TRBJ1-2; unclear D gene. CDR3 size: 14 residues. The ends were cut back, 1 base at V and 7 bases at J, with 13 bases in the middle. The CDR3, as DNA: TGTGCCAGCAGTTTAGTACTACGGGTCTCTGGCTACACCTTC. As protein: CASSLVLRVSGYTF.

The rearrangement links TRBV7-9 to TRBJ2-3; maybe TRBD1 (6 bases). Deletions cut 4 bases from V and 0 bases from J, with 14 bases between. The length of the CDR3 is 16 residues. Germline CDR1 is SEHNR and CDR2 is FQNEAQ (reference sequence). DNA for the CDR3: TGTGCCAGCAGCTCGAGCTGGGACACCAGCACAGATACGCAGTATTTT. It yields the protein CASSSSWDTSTDTQYF.

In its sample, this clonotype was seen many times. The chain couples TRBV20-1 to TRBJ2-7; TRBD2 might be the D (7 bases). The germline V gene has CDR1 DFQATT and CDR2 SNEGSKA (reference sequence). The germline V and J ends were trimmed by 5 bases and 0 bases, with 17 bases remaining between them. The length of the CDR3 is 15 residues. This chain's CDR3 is CSAGKGGGLSYEQYF. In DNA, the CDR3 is TGCAGTGCTGGGAAGGGAGGGGGTCTCTCCTACGAGCAGTACTTC.

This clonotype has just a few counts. The CDR3 DNA follows: TGTGCCAGCAGCTCCCTGGATGTCTCTGGAAACACCATATATTTT. Residues: CASSSLDVSGNTIYF. This chain uses TRBV7-9 with TRBJ1-3; D remains unclear. Germline V lookup: CDR1 SEHNR, CDR2 FQNEAQ (reference sequence). The CDR3 is 15 residues long. Trimming shortened V by 4 bases and J by 0 bases, and 10 bases separated the two germline ends.

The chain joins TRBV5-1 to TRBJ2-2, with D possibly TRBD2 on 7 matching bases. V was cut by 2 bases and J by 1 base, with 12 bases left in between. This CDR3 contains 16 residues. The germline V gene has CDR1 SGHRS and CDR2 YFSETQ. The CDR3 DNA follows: TGCGCCAGCAGCTTTGGCGGGGGCCAGAACACCGGGGAGCTGTTTTTT. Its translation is CASSFGGGQNTGELFF. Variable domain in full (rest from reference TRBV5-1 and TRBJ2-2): KAGVTQTPRYLIKTRGQQVTLSCSPISGHRSVSWYQQTPGQGLQFLFEYFSETQRNKGNFPGRFSGRQFSNSRSEMNVSTLELGDSALYLCASSFGGGQNTGELFFGEGSRLTVL.

The CDR3 DNA reads as TGTGCCAGCAGTGAATACAGTGGCTACGAGCAGTACTTC. It codes for CASSEYSGYEQYF. The chain links TRBV6-4 to TRBJ2-7, with D hard to call. The CDR3 is 13 residues long. Germline values: CDR1 MRHNA, CDR2 SNTAGT. The V end lost 3 bases, the J end lost 3 bases, and 9 bases lay between the germline ends.

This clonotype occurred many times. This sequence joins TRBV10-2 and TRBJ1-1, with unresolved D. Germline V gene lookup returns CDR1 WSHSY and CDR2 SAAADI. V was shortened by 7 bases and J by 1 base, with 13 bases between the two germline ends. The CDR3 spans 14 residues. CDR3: CASIPVRQNTEAFF. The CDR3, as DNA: TGCGCCAGCATACCTGTTCGACAGAACACTGAAGCTTTCTTT.

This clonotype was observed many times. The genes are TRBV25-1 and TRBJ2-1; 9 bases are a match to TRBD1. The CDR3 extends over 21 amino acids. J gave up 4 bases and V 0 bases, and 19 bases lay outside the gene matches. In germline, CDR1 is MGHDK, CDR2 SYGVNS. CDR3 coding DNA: TGTGCCAGCAGTGAATATAACGTCGCAAGTCAGACAGGGGGTCTATACAATGAGCAGTTCTTC. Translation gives CASSEYNVASQTGGLYNEQFF. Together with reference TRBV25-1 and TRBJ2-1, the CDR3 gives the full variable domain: EADIYQTPRYLVIGTGKKITLECSQTMGHDKMYWYQQDPGMELHLIHYSYGVNSTEKGDLSSESTVSRIRTEHFPLTLESARPSHTSQYLCASSEYNVASQTGGLYNEQFFGPGTRLTVL.

The CDR3 DNA follows: TGCGCCAGCAGCCCTAGACTAGCGGGGGGGCAAAGCTACAATGAGCAGTTCTTC. It is translated as CASSPRLAGGQSYNEQFF. The genes are TRBV4-1 and TRBJ2-1; 14 nucleotides align to TRBD2. There are 18 residues in the CDR3. CDR1 is MGHRA and CDR2 is YSYEKL in the germline V gene. V gave up 4 bases and J gave up 3 bases; unmatched junction bases: 8.

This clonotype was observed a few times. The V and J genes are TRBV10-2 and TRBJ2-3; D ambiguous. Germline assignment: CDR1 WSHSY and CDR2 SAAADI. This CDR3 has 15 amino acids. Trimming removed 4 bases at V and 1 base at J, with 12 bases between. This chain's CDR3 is CASSVAPFGTDTQYF. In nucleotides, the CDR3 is TGCGCCAGCAGTGTGGCTCCATTTGGCACAGATACGCAGTATTTT.

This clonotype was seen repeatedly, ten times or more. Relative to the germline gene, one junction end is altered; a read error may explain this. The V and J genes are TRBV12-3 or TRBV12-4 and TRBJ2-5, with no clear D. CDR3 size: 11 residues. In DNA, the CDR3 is TGTGCCAGCAGCTTAGGGGAGACCCAGTACTTC. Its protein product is CASSLGETQYF.

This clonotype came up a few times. The CDR3 sequence is CASSLRAALAGGSETQYF. In DNA, the CDR3 is TGTGCCAGCAGCCTTCGGGCAGCTCTAGCGGGGGGAAGTGAGACCCAGTACTTC. The chain carries TRBV25-1 and TRBJ2-5, with TRBD2 identical over 11 bases. This CDR3 is 18 amino acids long. Germline CDR1 is MGHDK and CDR2 is SYGVNS. With 6 bases clipped from V and 5 bases from J, the junction kept 17 bases outside the gene matches.

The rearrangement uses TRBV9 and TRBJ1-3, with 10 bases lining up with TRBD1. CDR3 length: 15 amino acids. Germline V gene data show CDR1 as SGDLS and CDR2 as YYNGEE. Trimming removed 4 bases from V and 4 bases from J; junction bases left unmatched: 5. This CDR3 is CASSSADRGGNTIYF. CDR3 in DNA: TGTGCCAGCAGCTCAGCGGACAGGGGGGGAAACACCATATATTTT.

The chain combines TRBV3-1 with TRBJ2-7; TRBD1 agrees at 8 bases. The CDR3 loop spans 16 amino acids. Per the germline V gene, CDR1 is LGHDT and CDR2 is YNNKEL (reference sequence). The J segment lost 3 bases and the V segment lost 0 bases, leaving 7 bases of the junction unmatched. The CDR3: CASSQDTGTGYYEQYF. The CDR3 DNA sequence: TGTGCCAGCAGCCAAGATACAGGGACAGGATACTACGAGCAGTACTTC.

CDR3 in amino acids: CASRWNTGELFF. DNA of the CDR3: TGCGCCAGCAGGTGGAACACCGGGGAGCTGTTTTTT. The gene calls are TRBV5-1 and TRBJ2-2; no clear D. In germline, CDR1 is SGHRS, CDR2 YFSETQ. The CDR3 extends over 12 amino acids. Deletions cut 5 bases from V and 1 base from J, with 3 bases between.

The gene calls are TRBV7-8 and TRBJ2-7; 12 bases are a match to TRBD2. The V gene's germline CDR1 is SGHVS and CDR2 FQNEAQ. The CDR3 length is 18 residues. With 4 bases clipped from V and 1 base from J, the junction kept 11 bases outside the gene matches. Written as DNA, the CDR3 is TGTGCCAGCAGCTCACCGACTAGCGGGGGAGTTAGTTCCTACGAGCAGTACTTC. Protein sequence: CASSSPTSGGVSSYEQYF.

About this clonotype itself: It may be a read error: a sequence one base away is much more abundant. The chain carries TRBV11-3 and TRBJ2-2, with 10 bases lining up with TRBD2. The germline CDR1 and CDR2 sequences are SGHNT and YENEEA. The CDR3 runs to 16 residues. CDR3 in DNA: TGTGTCAGCAGCTACGGGACTAGCGCGTACACCGGGGAGCTGTTTTTT. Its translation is CVSSYGTSAYTGELFF.

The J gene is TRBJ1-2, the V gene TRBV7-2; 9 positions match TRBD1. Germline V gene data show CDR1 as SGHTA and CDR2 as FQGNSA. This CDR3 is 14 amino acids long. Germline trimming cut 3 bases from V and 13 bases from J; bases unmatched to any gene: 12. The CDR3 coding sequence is TGTGCCAGCAGCTTCACGGGACAGGGTCCCCGGGTCACCTTC. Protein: CASSFTGQGPRVTF.